This is a list of T cell receptor beta chains from one sample in a study of blood T cell repertoires in COVID-19. Clones were read by immunoSEQ multiplex PCR, and TCRdb kept only the in-frame ones, dropping some. The table records fewer than 450,000 clones, roughly 87% of them present only once. The sample was PBMCs or T cells enriched from blood (not recorded which). Receptors were obtained from a woman in her thirties who had recovered from COVID-19. The CDR3 runs from the conserved cysteine through the conserved F or W. Fields, in order: D gene, clone size, J gene, V gene, CDR3 DNA, CDR3 protein. D genes are given only for firm matches. A clone size is listed for some rows: how often the clone was seen (once, few, many), or a class if it is expanded.

TRBD1 - TRBJ1-3 TRBV5-1 TGCGCCAGCAGCGGCGGGACAGTAACCGATGGAAACACCATATATTTT CASSGGTVTDGNTIYF
- - TRBJ1-2 TRBV28 TGTGCCAGCAGTCTTACTCAGGGGAGCGATGGCTACACCTTC CASSLTQGSDGYTF
TRBD2 - TRBJ2-7 TRBV6-6 TGTGCCAGCAGACCTAGCGGGGGGCCGTACGAGCAGTACTTC CASRPSGGPYEQYF
- - TRBJ2-7 TRBV10-3 TGTGCCATCAGTGGCCAGGGATCGCAGTACTTC CAISGQGSQYF
TRBD1 - TRBJ1-1 TRBV7-9 TGTGCCAGCAGCTTAGGCCCCTTACAGGGGACCACTGAAGCTTTCTTT CASSLGPLQGTTEAFF
- - TRBJ1-1 TRBV27 TGTGCCAGCAGTATGAACTACAGGGAAGCAGCTTTCTTT CASSMNYREAAFF
- - TRBJ2-6 TRBV2 TGTGCCAGCAGTGAGACGGGCTCTGGGGCCAACGTCCTGACTTTC CASSETGSGANVLTF
TRBD1 - TRBJ2-7 TRBV11-2 TGTGCCAGCAGCCCCGGGACAGGGAACTACGAGCAGTACTTC CASSPGTGNYEQYF
TRBD2 - TRBJ2-3 TRBV6-6 TGTGCCAGCAGCCCCACGGGGGGGGTGAGCACAGATACGCAGTATTTT CASSPTGGVSTDTQYF
TRBD2 - TRBJ2-2 TRBV7-7 TGTGCCAGCAGCCCCGGACTAGGGTCGGGCACCGGGGAGCTGTTTTTT CASSPGLGSGTGELFF
TRBD1 few TRBJ1-5 TRBV30 TGTGCCTGGAGCATAGGGACAGGCGCCCATCAGCCCCAGCATTTT CAWSIGTGAHQPQHF
- - TRBJ2-1 TRBV7-2 TGTGCCAGCAGCTTAGTCCTGGGGCCCTACAATGAGCAGTTCTTC CASSLVLGPYNEQFF
TRBD1 - TRBJ2-7 TRBV19 TGTGCCAGTAGTGTCCGACTGGGACAGGGTAAGGATTACGAGCAGTACTTC CASSVRLGQGKDYEQYF
- - TRBJ2-2 TRBV29-1 TGCAGCGTGTTTCCTCGGGGGACCGGGGAGCTGTTTTTT CSVFPRGTGELFF
TRBD1 - TRBJ1-1 TRBV11-2 TGTGCCAGCAGCCCGGGACAGGGGGCTGAAGCTTTCTTT CASSPGQGAEAFF
TRBD1 - TRBJ1-2 TRBV2 TGTGCCAGCAAGCCGGGACAGGGCTACACCTTC CASKPGQGYTF
TRBD2 - TRBJ2-3 TRBV5-1 TGCGCCAGCAGGGCGGGGGGGCCGACAGATACGCAGTATTTT CASRAGGPTDTQYF
TRBD2 - TRBJ2-2 TRBV7-8 TGTGCCAGCAGCTTCCTAGCGGGGGGCCCCTTGTCCGGGGAGCTGTTTTTT CASSFLAGGPLSGELFF
TRBD1 - TRBJ1-3 TRBV28 TGTGCCAGCAGTTTACCGGGACAGGGTTCTGGAAACACCATATATTTT CASSLPGQGSGNTIYF
TRBD2 - TRBJ2-3 TRBV29-1 TGCAGCGTTGGTAGTAGCGGGATGGGGAGGACAGATACGCAGTATTTT CSVGSSGMGRTDTQYF
TRBD2 - TRBJ2-1 TRBV5-1 TGCGCCAGCAGCTCGCTGACTAGCGGGGTCTATGAGCAGTTCTTC CASSSLTSGVYEQFF
TRBD1 - TRBJ2-1 TRBV28 TGTGCCAGCATGGTGGGGACAGGGTACAATGAGCAGTTCTTC CASMVGTGYNEQFF
TRBD2 few TRBJ2-2 TRBV9 TGTGCCAGCAGCGTCAGCGGGGGGAACACCGGGGAGCTGTTTTTT CASSVSGGNTGELFF
- few TRBJ1-3 TRBV28 TGTGCCAGCAGTGTACAGGGAAACACCATATATTTT CASSVQGNTIYF
- - TRBJ2-7 TRBV12-5 TGTGCTAGTGGTACGGACATCTCCCAAACCTACGAGCAGTACTTC CASGTDISQTYEQYF
- - TRBJ1-3 TRBV7-2 TGTGCCAGCAGCTACGACCCGGGAAGGACCATATATTTT CASSYDPGRTIYF
TRBD1 - TRBJ2-7 TRBV6-1 TGTGCCAGCAGTGAGACAGGGTTCGAGCAGTACTTC CASSETGFEQYF
- - TRBJ1-5 TRBV15 TGTGCCACCAGCAGTCTGACAGCCGTTCGGGTTCAGCCCCAGCATTTT CATSSLTAVRVQPQHF
- - TRBJ1-4 TRBV28 TGTGCCAGCACCAAACGGGGGAGTAATGAAAAACTGTTTTTT CASTKRGSNEKLFF
- many TRBJ2-4 TRBV5-1 TGCGCCAGCAGCCCAGGGGAAAACATTCAGTACTTC CASSPGENIQYF
TRBD2 - TRBJ2-5 TRBV28 TGTGCCAGCAGCGACCGCAGCGGGGGCGGGACCCAGTACTTC CASSDRSGGGTQYF
TRBD1 - TRBJ2-3 TRBV29-1 TGCAGCGTTGAAGGGACAGGGGGCGAGATCACAGATACGCAGTATTTT CSVEGTGGEITDTQYF
TRBD1 - TRBJ2-3 TRBV12-5 TGTGCTAGTGGTTTCCCTAGGACAGGGGTGAGGGCAGATACGCAGTATTTT CASGFPRTGVRADTQYF
TRBD1 - TRBJ2-5 TRBV9 TGTGCCAGCAGCGAGAGGGACCCCAGGGGGCTTTGGAAAGAGACCCAGTACTTC CASSERDPRGLWKETQYF
- - TRBJ1-4 TRBV19 TGTGCCAGTAGTGTTCAGGGTATCAAGGAAAAACTGTTTTTT CASSVQGIKEKLFF
- - TRBJ1-1 TRBV7-9 TGTGCCAGCAGCTTGAGCCAGGACACTGAAGCTTTCTTT CASSLSQDTEAFF
TRBD2 - TRBJ2-7 TRBV5-5 TGTGCCAGCAGCTCTTTCGCGGGGGGCTCGGGGGAGCAGTACTTC CASSSFAGGSGEQYF
- - TRBJ1-1 TRBV7-9 TGTGCCAGCAGCTCGCAATCAGGGGTTACTGAAGCTTTCTTT CASSSQSGVTEAFF
TRBD1 once TRBJ1-5 TRBV15 TGTGCCACCAGCAGACGCACAGGGGGGAATCAGCCCCAGCATTTT CATSRRTGGNQPQHF
- - TRBJ2-7 TRBV3-1/TRBV3-2 TGTGCCAGCAGCCCGGGACTGGGGGAATACGAGCAGTACTTC CASSPGLGEYEQYF
- - TRBJ1-2 TRBV10-3 TGTGCCATCAGTGAGTCGACGGAGGGTCACTATGGCTACACCTTC CAISESTEGHYGYTF
- - TRBJ2-1 TRBV21-1 TGTGCCAGCAGCCCCCCGGGACAGGGTGCGGCTGAGCAGTTCTTC CASSPPGQGAAEQFF
TRBD1 - TRBJ1-1 TRBV15 TGTGCCACCAGCAGACAGGGGGTGGGGAACACTGAAGCTTTCTTT CATSRQGVGNTEAFF
TRBD1 - TRBJ2-7 TRBV4-1 TGCGCCAGCAGCCAAGTTGCCGGGACAGCCTACGAGCAGTACTTC CASSQVAGTAYEQYF
TRBD2 - TRBJ2-3 TRBV27 TGTGCCAGCAGTCCGACTAGCGGGGATACGCAGTATTTT CASSPTSGDTQYF
TRBD2 - TRBJ2-1 TRBV12-3/TRBV12-4 TGTGCCAGCAGTTCCTCTAGCGGCGAGCAGTTCTTC CASSSSSGEQFF
TRBD2 - TRBJ2-3 TRBV2 TGTGCCAGCAGTGGGGGACTAGCGGGGGATACGCAGTATTTT CASSGGLAGDTQYF
- - TRBJ1-6 TRBV2 TGTGCCAGCAGTGAGCCGGGTTATTCACCCCTCCACTTT CASSEPGYSPLHF
- - TRBJ2-4 TRBV5-6 TGTGCCAGCAGCTTCGGGGGTTCGGACATTCAGTACTTC CASSFGGSDIQYF
TRBD1 - TRBJ1-2 TRBV2 TGTGCCAGCAACGGACTAGCAGCGTCCAGGGGGGGCAACTATGGCTACACCTTC CASNGLAASRGGNYGYTF
TRBD1 - TRBJ2-3 TRBV5-1 TGCGCCAGCAGCTTGACAGGGGGCTCAGATACGCAGTATTTT CASSLTGGSDTQYF
- - TRBJ2-3 TRBV27 TGTGCCAGCAGATTCCGGATGGGGGGAGGCACAGATACGCAGTATTTT CASRFRMGGGTDTQYF
- - TRBJ1-2 TRBV6-5 TGTGCCAGCACCTCGGGGGACTATGGCTACACCTTC CASTSGDYGYTF
TRBD1 few TRBJ1-6 TRBV14 TGTGCCAGCAGCCAACCCGGGACAGGGGGATACTCACCCCTCCACTTT CASSQPGTGGYSPLHF
- - TRBJ2-7 TRBV2 TGTGCCAGCAGTGAACAACAGGTTTCCTACGAGCAGTACTTC CASSEQQVSYEQYF